This is a list of T cell receptor beta chains from one sample in a study of blood T cell repertoires in COVID-19. Sequencing was performed with immunoSEQ multiplex PCR; in TCRdb, only in-frame clones are kept and a portion is missing. The repertoire includes some 110,000 clones, roughly 80% of them detected once, and roughly 2.6% sits in the top ten. The specimen was peripheral blood. These receptors came from a man aged 45-65 years with acute or convalescent COVID-19. Both conserved end residues are trimmed from each CDR3. Fields, in order: D gene, V gene, clone size, CDR3 protein. A D gene is named only where the DNA matches it firmly. Clone size is given for some rows only: seen once, a few or many times, or a class if the clone is expanded.

- TRBV29-1 - SVVGPTNTEAF
TRBD1 TRBV3-1/TRBV3-2 - ASSQDTGVRAYEQY
TRBD1 TRBV7-9 - ASSLDRGNSPLH
- TRBV6-6 few ASSNDRSNTGELF
TRBD2 TRBV11-3 once ASSLDGTSRKEQF
- TRBV4-1 - ASSQGAAGVETQY
- TRBV7-9 - ASSPDSSANTGELF
TRBD1 TRBV9 - ASSARDRGISTQDTQY
- TRBV30 - AWSSRLYQPQH
- TRBV5-6 - ASSLSQTILF
- TRBV28 - ASSSGTPEQY
TRBD1 TRBV24-1 - ATSDNDRDYGYT
- TRBV11-2 - ASSRGLETQY
- TRBV23-1 - ASSPPLGGIYNEQF
TRBD1 TRBV7-3 - ASSKDRAYTQY
TRBD1 TRBV19 - ASGDRDRASY
TRBD1 TRBV5-1 - ASSFTGAGANVLT
- TRBV5-1 - ASSLGRPVEETQY
- TRBV6-5 - ASSYSRSLYEQY
- TRBV27 - ATAGAGNEQY
- TRBV20-1 - SASKLPGSGNTIY
TRBD1 TRBV4-1 - ASSQAVGQGMWMNTEAF
- TRBV5-1 once ASSLGGKTETQY
- TRBV5-5 - ASSWRLGDQPQH
TRBD1 TRBV29-1 - SGGQDNEQF
TRBD1 TRBV5-1 - ASSLKGQGIGWGTEAF
TRBD1 TRBV7-9 - ASSGKDRGRNNEQF
- TRBV6-2/TRBV6-3 - ASSYGRKGYT
TRBD1 TRBV2 few ASSRDRGRDTIY
- TRBV6-5 - ASSRQAYSNQPQH
TRBD1 TRBV15 few ATRPDRGPYEQF